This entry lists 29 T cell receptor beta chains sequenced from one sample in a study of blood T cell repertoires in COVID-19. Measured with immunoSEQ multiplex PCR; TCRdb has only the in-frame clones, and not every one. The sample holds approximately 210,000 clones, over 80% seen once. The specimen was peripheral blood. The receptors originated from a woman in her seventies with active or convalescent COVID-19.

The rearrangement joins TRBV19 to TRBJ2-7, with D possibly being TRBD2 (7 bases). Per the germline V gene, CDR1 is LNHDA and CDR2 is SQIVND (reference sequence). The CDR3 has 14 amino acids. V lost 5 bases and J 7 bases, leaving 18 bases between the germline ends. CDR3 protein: CASSPRGARREQYF. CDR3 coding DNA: TGTGCCAGTAGTCCCCGGGGGGCACGGAGGGAGCAGTACTTC.

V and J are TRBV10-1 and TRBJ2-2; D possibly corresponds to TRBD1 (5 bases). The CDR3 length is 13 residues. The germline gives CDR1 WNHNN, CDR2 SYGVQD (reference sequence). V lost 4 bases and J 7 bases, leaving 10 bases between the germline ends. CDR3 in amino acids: CASSVIQGGELFF. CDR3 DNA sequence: TGCGCCAGCAGTGTGATCCAGGGCGGGGAGCTGTTTTTT.

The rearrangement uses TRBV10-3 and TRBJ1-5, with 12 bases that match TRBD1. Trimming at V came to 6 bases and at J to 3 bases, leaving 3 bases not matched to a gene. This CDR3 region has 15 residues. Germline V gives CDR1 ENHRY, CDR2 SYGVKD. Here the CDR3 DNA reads TGTGCCATCAGCGGGACAGGGGGCGTCAATCAGCCCCAGCATTTT. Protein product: CAISGTGGVNQPQHF.

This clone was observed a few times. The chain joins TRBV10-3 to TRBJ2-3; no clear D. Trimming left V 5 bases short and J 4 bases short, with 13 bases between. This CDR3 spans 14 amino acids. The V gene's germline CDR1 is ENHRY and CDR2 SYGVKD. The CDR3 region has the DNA TGTGCCATCAGTCACGCCGTTGGAGCAGATACGCAGTATTTT. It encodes CAISHAVGADTQYF.

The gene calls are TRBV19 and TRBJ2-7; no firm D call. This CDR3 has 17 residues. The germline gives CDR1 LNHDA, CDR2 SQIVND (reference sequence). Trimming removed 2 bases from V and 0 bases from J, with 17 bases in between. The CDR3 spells CASSISVGEQSSYEQYF. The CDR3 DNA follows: TGTGCCAGTAGTATATCGGTAGGTGAACAGTCCTCCTACGAGCAGTACTTC.

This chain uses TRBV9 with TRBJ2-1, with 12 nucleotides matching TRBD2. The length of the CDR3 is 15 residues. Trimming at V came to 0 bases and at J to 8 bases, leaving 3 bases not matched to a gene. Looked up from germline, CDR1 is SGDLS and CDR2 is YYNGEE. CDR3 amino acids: CASSVALAGGHEQFF. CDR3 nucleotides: TGTGCCAGCAGCGTAGCTCTAGCGGGGGGGCATGAGCAGTTCTTC. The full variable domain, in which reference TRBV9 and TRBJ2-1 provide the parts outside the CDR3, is DSGVTQTPKHLITATGQRVTLRCSPRSGDLSVYWYQQSLDQGLQFLIQYYNGEERAKGNILERFSAQQFPDLHSELNLSSLELGDSALYFCASSVALAGGHEQFFGPGTRLTVL.

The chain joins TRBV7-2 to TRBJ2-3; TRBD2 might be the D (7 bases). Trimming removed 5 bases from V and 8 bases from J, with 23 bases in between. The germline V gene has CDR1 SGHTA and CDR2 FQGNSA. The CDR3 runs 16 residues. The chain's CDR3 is CASSPLGRGLLSTQYF. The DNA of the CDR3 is TGTGCCAGCAGCCCACTCGGGCGGGGGCTTTTAAGTACGCAGTATTTT.

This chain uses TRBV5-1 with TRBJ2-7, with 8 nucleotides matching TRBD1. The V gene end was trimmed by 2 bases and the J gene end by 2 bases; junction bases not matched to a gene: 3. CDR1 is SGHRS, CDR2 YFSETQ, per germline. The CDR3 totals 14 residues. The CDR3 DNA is TGCGCCAGCAGCTTCCGGACAGGGACCTACGAGCAGTACTTC. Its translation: CASSFRTGTYEQYF.

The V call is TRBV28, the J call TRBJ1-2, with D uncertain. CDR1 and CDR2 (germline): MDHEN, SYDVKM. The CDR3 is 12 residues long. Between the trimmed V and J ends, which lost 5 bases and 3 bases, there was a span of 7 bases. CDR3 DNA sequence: TGTGCCAGCAGTGGAGGGCACTATGGCTACACCTTC. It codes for CASSGGHYGYTF.

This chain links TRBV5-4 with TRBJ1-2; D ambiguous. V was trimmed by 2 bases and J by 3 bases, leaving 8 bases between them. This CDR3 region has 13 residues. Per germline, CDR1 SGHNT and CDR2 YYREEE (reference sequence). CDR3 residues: CASSFTEDYGYTF. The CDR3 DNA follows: TGTGCCAGCAGCTTTACGGAGGACTATGGCTACACCTTC.

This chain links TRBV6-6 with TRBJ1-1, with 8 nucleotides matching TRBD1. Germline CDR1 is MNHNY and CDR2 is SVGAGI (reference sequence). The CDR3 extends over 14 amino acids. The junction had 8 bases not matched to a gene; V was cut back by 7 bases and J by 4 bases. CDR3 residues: CASKDGTGGTEAFF. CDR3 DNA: TGTGCCAGCAAAGACGGGACAGGCGGCACTGAAGCTTTCTTT.

The CDR3 bases are TGCAGCGCGAGGCAGGGGTCTGGGGCCAACGTCCTGACTTTC. Translation gives CSARQGSGANVLTF. V and J are TRBV29-1 and TRBJ2-6; maybe TRBD1 (6 bases). CDR3 length equals 14 residues. The V end was cut by 7 bases, the J end by 1 base, with 11 bases between. Germline-derived CDR1 and CDR2 are SQVTM and ANQGSEA.

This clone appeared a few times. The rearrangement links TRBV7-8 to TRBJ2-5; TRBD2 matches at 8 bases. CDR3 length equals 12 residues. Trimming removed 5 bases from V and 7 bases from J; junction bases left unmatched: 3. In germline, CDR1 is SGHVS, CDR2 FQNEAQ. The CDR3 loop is CASSPGGGTQYF. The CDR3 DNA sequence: TGTGCCAGCAGCCCCGGGGGGGGGACCCAGTACTTC.

CDR3 coding DNA: TGTGCCAGCACCCTAAGGAGGGGGCAGGATCAGCCCCAGCATTTT. Translated, it gives CASTLRRGQDQPQHF. This rearrangement joins TRBV2 to TRBJ1-5; 7 bases map to TRBD1. Germline V gives CDR1 SNHLY, CDR2 FYNNEI. The CDR3 loop spans 15 amino acids. The trim removed 7 bases at V and 5 bases at J, leaving 11 bases unmatched.

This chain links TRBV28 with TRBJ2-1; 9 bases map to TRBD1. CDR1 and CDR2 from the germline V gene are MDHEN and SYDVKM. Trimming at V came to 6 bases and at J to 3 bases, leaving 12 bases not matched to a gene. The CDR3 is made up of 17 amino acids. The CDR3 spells CASSPRAGTGNYNEQFF. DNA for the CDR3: TGTGCCAGCAGCCCTCGGGCCGGGACAGGGAACTACAATGAGCAGTTCTTC.

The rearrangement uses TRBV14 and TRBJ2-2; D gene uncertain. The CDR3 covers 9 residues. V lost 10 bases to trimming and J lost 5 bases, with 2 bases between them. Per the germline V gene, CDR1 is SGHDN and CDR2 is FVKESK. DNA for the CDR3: TGTGCCACTACCGGGGAGCTGTTTTTT. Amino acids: CATTGELFF.

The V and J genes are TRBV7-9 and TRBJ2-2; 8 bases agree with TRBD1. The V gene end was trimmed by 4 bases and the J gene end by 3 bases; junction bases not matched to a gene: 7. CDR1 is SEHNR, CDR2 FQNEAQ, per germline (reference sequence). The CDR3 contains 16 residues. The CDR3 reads CASSSDREQYTGELFF. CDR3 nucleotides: TGTGCCAGCAGCTCGGACAGGGAACAGTACACCGGGGAGCTGTTTTTT.

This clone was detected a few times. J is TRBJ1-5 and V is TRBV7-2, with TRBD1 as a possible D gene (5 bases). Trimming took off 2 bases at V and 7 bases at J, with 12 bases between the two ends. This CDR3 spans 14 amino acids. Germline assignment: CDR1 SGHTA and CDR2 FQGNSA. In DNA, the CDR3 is TGTGCCAGCAGCTTATTCGGGGGTGGCCAGCCCCAGCATTTT. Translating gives CASSLFGGGQPQHF.

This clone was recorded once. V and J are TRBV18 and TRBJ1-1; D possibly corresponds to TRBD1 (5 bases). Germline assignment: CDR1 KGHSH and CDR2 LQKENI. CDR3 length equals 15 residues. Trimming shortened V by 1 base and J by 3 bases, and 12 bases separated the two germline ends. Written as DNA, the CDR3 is TGTGCCAGCTCACCACGGAGCGGGGGGGACACTGAAGCTTTCTTT. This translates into CASSPRSGGDTEAFF.

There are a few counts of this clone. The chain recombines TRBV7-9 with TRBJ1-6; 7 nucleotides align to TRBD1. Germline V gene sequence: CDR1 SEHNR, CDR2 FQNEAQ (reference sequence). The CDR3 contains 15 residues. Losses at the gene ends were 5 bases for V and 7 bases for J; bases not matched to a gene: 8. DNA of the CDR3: TGTGCCAGCAGCCGACGACAGGGAGCGAATTCACCCCTCCACTTT. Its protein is CASSRRQGANSPLHF.

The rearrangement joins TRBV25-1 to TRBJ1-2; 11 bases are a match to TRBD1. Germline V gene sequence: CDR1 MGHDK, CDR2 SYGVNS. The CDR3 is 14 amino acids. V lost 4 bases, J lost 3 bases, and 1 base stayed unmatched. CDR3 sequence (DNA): TGTGCCAGCAGTGGGACAGGGGGCTACTATGGCTACACCTTC. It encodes CASSGTGGYYGYTF.

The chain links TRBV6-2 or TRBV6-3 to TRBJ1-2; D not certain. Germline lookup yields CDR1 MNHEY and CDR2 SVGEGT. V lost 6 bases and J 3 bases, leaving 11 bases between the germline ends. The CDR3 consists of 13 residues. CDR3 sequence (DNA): TGTGCCAGCAGCCCCGGGGAGGACTATGGCTACACCTTC. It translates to CASSPGEDYGYTF.

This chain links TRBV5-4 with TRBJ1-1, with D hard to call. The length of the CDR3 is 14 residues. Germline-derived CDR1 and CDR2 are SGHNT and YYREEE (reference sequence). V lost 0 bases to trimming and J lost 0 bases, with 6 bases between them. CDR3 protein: CASSLDSMNTEAFF. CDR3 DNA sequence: TGTGCCAGCAGCTTGGACAGCATGAACACTGAAGCTTTCTTT.

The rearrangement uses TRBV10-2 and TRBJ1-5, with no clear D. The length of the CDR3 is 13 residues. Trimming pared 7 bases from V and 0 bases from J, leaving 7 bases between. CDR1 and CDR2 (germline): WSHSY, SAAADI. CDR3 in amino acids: CASTRYSNQPQHF. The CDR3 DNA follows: TGCGCCAGCACTAGATATAGCAATCAGCCCCAGCATTTT.

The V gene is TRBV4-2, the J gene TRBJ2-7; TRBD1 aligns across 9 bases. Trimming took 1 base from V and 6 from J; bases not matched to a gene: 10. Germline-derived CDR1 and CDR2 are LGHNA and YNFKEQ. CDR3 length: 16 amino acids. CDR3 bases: TGTGCCAGCAGCCAAGGCCCCGCCGGGACAGGGCCCGAGCAGTACTTC. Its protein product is CASSQGPAGTGPEQYF.

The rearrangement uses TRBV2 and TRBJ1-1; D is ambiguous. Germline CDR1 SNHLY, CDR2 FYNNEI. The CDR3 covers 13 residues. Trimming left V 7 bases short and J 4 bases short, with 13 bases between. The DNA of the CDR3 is TGTGCCAGCAATATGATGCAGGTCACTGAAGCTTTCTTT. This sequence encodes CASNMMQVTEAFF.

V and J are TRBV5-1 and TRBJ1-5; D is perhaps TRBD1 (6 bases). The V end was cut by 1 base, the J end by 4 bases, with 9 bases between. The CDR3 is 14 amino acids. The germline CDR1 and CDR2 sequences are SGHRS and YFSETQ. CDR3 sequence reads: CASSLTGMNQPQHF. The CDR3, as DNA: TGCGCCAGCAGCTTGACAGGGATGAATCAGCCCCAGCATTTT.

The CDR3 sequence is CASSQQGLGEQYF. The CDR3 bases are TGTGCCAGTAGCCAACAGGGGTTGGGCGAGCAGTACTTC. The chain joins TRBV19 to TRBJ2-7, with TRBD1 matching 7 bases. There are 13 residues in the CDR3. Germline V gene data show CDR1 as LNHDA and CDR2 as SQIVND (reference sequence). V dropped 6 bases and J dropped 6; count of bases not matched to a gene: 8.

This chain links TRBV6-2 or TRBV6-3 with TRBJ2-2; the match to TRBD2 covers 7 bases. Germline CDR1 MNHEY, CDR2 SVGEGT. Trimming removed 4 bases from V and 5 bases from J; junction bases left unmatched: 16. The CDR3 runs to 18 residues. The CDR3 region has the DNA TGTGCCAGCAGTTTCCTGGGGGGGGGTCGCCGTGGAACCGGGGAGCTGTTTTTT. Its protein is CASSFLGGGRRGTGELFF.